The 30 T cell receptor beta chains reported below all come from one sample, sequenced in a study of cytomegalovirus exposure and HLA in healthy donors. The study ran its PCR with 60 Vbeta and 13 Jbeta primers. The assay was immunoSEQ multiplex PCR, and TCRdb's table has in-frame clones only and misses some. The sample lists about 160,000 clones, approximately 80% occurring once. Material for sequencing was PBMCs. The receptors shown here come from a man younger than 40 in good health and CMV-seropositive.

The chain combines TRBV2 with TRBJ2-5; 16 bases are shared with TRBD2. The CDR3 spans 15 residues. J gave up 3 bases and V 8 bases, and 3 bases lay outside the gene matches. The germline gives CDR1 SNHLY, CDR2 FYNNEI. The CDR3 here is CASGGTSGGEETQYF. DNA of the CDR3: TGTGCCAGCGGCGGGACTAGCGGGGGGGAAGAGACCCAGTACTTC.

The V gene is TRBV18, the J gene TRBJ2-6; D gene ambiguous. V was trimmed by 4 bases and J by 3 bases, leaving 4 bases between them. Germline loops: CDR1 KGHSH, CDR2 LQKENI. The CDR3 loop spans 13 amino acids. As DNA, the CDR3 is TGTGCCAGCTCACGAGGTGGGGCCAACGTCCTGACTTTC. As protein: CASSRGGANVLTF. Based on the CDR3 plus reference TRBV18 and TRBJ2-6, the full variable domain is NAGVMQNPRHLVRRRGQEARLRCSPMKGHSHVYWYRQLPEEGLKFMVYLQKENIIDESGMPKERFSAEFPKEGPSILRIQQVVRGDSAAYFCASSRGGANVLTFGAGSRLTVL.

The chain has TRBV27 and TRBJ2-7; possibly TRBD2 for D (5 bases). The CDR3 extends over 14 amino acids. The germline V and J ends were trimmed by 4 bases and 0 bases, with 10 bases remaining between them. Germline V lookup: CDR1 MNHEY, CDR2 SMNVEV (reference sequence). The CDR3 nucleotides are TGTGCCAGCAGTTCGGTTGGGAGCTCCTACGAGCAGTACTTC. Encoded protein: CASSSVGSSYEQYF.

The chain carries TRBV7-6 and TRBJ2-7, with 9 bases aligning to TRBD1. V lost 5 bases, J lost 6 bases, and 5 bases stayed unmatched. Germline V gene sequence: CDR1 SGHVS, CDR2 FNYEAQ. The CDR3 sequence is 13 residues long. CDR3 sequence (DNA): TGTGCCAGCAGCCGGGACAGGGAAAGCGAGCAGTACTTC. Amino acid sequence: CASSRDRESEQYF.

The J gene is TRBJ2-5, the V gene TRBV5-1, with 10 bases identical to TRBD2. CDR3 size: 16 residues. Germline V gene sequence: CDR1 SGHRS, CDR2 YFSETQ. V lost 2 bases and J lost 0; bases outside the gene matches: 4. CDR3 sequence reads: CASSLGLADNQETQYF. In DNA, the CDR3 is TGCGCCAGCAGCTTAGGACTAGCGGATAACCAAGAGACCCAGTACTTC.

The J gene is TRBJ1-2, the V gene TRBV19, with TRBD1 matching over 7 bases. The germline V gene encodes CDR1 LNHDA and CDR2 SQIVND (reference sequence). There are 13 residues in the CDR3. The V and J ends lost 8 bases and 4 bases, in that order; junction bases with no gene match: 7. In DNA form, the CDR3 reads TGTGCCAGTCGTTGGGGACAGAGCTATGGCTACACCTTC. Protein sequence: CASRWGQSYGYTF.

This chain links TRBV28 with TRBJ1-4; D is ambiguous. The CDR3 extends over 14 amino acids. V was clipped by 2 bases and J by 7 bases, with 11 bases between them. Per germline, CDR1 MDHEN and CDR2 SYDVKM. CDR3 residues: CASSLGGNREKLFF. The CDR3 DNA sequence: TGTGCCAGCAGTTTAGGCGGTAATCGTGAAAAACTGTTTTTT.

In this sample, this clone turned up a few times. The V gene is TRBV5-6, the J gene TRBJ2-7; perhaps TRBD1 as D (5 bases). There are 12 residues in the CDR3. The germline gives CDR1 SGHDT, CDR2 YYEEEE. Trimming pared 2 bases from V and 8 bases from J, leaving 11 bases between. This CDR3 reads CASSFTQGKQYF. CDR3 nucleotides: TGTGCCAGCAGCTTTACGCAGGGCAAGCAGTACTTC.

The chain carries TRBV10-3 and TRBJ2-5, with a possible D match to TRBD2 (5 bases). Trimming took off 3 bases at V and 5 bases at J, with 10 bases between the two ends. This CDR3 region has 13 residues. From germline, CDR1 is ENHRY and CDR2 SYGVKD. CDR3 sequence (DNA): TGTGCCATCAGTGATTCCGGGGAGGAGACCCAGTACTTC. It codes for CAISDSGEETQYF.

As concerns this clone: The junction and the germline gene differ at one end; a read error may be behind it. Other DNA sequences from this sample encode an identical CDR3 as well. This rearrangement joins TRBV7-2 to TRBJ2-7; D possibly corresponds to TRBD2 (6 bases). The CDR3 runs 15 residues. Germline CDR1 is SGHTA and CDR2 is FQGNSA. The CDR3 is CASSLALASSYEQYF. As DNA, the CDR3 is TGTGCCAGCAGCCTAGCGTTAGCCTCATCCTACGAGCAGTACTTC.

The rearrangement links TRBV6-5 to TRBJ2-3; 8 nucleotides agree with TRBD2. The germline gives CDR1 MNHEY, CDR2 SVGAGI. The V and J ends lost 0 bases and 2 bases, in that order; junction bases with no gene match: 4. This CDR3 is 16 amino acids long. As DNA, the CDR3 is TGTGCCAGCAGTTACTCGTCGGGGGGGGACACAGATACGCAGTATTTT. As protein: CASSYSSGGDTDTQYF.

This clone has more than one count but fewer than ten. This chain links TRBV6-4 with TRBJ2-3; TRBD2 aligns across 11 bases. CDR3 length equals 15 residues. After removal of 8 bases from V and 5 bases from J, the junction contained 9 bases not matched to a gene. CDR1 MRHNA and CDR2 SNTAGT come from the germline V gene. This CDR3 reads CASSIAGGHGDTQYF. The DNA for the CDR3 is TGTGCCAGCTCCATAGCGGGGGGGCATGGAGATACGCAGTATTTT.

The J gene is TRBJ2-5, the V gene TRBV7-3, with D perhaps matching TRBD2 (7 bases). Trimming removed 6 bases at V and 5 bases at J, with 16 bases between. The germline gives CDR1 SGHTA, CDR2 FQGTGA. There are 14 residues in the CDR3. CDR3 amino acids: CASSQRGGSETQYF. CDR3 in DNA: TGTGCCAGCAGTCAGAGGGGGGGCTCGGAGACCCAGTACTTC.

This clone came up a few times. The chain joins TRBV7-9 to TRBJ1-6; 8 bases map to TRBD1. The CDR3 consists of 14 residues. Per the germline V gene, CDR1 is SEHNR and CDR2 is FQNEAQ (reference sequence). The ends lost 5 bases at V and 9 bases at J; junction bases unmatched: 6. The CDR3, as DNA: TGTGCCAGCAGCCTCGGACAGGGCGGTTCACCCCTCCACTTT. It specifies CASSLGQGGSPLHF.

The CDR3 DNA is TGTGCCAGCAGCTTGATAGGGGTTCAGGACACCGGGGAGCTGTTTTTT. Protein product: CASSLIGVQDTGELFF. The chain uses TRBV7-2 and TRBJ2-2, with D maybe TRBD1 (5 bases). The CDR3 extends over 16 amino acids. The germline V gene has CDR1 SGHTA and CDR2 FQGNSA. With 3 bases removed from V and 3 bases from J, the gap between germline ends came to 14 bases.

This CDR3 is CACRSAGEGHNEQFF. In nucleotides, the CDR3 is TGTGCCTGCCGCTCGGCGGGGGAGGGACACAATGAGCAGTTCTTC. The chain joins TRBV30 to TRBJ2-1; 7 positions match TRBD2. V lost 6 bases, J lost 5 bases, and 13 bases stayed unmatched. Germline lookup yields CDR1 GTSNPN and CDR2 SVGIG (reference sequence). The CDR3 has 15 amino acids.

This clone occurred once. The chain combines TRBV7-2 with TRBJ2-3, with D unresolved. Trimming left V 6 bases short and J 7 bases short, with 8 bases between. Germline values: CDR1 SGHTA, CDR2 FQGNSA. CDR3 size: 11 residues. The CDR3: CASRSYNTQYF. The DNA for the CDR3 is TGTGCCAGCAGGAGTTATAATACGCAGTATTTT.

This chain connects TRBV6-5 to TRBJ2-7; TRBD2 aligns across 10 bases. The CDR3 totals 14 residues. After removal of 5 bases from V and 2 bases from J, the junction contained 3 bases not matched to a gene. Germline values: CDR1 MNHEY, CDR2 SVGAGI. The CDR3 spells CASSELAGPYEQYF. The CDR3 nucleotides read TGTGCCAGCAGTGAACTAGCGGGACCCTACGAGCAGTACTTC.

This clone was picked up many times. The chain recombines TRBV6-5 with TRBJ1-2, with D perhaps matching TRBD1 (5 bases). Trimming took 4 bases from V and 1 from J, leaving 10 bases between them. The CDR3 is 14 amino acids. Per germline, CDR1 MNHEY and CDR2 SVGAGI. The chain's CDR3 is CASSSDSLNYGYTF. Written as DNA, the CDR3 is TGTGCCAGCAGTTCAGACAGTCTTAACTATGGCTACACCTTC.

CDR3 in DNA: TGCGCCAGCAGCTTGGCCGTGGGGGCGCCCCAAGAGACCCAGTACTTC. The encoded protein is CASSLAVGAPQETQYF. The J gene is TRBJ2-5, the V gene TRBV5-1; tentative D call: TRBD1 (6 bases). The germline V and J ends were trimmed by 0 bases and 1 base, with 13 bases remaining between them. The CDR3 consists of 16 residues. CDR1 and CDR2 from the germline V gene are SGHRS and YFSETQ.

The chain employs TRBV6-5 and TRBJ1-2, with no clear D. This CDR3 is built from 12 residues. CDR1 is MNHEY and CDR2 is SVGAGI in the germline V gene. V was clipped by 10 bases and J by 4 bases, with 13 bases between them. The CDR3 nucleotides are TGTGCCACAACCGACAATCTCTATGGCTACACCTTC. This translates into CATTDNLYGYTF.

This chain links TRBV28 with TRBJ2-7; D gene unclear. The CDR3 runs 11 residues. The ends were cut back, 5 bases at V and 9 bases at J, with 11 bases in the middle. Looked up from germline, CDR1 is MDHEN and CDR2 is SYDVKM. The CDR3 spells CASSSLHGQYF. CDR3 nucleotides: TGTGCCAGCAGTAGCCTCCACGGGCAGTACTTC. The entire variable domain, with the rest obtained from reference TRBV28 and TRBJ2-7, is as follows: DVKVTQSSRYLVKRTGEKVFLECVQDMDHENMFWYRQDPGLGLRLIYFSYDVKMKEKGDIPEGYSVSREKKERFSLILESASTNQTSMYLCASSSLHGQYFGPGTRLTVT.

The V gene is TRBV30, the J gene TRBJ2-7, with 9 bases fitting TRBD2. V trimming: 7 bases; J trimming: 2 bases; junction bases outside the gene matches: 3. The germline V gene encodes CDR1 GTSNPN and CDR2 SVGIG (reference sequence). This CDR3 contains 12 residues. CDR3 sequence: CALERGAYEQYF. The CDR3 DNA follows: TGTGCCTTGGAGCGGGGGGCCTACGAGCAGTACTTC.

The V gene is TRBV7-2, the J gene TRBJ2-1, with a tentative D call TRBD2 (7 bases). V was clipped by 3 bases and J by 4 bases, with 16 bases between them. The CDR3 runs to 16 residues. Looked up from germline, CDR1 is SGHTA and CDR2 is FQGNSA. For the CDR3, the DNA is TGTGCCAGCAGCTTGACCCGGGGGGCATTTTACAATGAGCAGTTCTTC. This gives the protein CASSLTRGAFYNEQFF. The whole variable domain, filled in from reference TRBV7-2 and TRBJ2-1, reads GAGVSQSPSNKVTEKGKDVELRCDPISGHTALYWYRQSLGQGLEFLIYFQGNSAPDKSGLPSDRFSAERTGGSVSTLTIQRTQQEDSAVYLCASSLTRGAFYNEQFFGPGTRLTVL.

This CDR3 is CASSLRGQGARTGELFF. CDR3 DNA: TGTGCCAGCAGCTTAAGAGGCCAGGGGGCTCGTACCGGGGAGCTGTTTTTT. This chain joins TRBV7-2 and TRBJ2-2; the match to TRBD1 covers 8 bases. The CDR3 sequence is 17 residues long. The trim removed 2 bases at V and 5 bases at J, leaving 10 bases unmatched. The V gene's germline CDR1 is SGHTA and CDR2 FQGNSA. The full variable domain, completed using reference TRBV7-2 and TRBJ2-2, is GAGVSQSPSNKVTEKGKDVELRCDPISGHTALYWYRQSLGQGLEFLIYFQGNSAPDKSGLPSDRFSAERTGGSVSTLTIQRTQQEDSAVYLCASSLRGQGARTGELFFGEGSRLTVL.

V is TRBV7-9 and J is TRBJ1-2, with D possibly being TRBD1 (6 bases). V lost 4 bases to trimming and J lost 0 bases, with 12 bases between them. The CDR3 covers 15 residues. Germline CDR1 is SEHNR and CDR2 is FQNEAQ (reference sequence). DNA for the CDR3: TGTGCCAGCAGCTCAGTCGACAGGACTAACTATGGCTACACCTTC. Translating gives CASSSVDRTNYGYTF.

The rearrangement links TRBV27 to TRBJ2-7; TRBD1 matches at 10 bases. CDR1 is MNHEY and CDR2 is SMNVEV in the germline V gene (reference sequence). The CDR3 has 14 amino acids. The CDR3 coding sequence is TGTGCTACTAGGGGGACAGGGGCCTCCTACGAGCAGTACTTC. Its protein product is CATRGTGASYEQYF.

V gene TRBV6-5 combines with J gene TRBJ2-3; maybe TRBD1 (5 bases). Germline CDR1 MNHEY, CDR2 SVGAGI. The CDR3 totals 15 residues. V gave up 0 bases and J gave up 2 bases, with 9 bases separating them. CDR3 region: CASSYSGRDTDTQYF. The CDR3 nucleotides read TGTGCCAGCAGTTACTCGGGCAGGGACACAGATACGCAGTATTTT.

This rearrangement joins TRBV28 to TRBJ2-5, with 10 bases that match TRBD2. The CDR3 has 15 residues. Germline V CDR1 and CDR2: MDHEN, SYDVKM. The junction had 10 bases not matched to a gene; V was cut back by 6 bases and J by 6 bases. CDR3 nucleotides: TGTGCCAGCAGGCAGGGACTAGCGCTTACGAAGACCCAGTACTTC. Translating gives CASRQGLALTKTQYF.

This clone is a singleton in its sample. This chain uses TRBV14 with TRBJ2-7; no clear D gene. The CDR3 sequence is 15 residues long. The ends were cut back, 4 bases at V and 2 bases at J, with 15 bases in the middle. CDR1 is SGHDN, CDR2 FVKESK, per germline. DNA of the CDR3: TGTGCCAGCAGCCGTGGGCAGCCGGTACCCTACGAGCAGTACTTC. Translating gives CASSRGQPVPYEQYF.